The entry that follows covers one TCR beta chain sequence. The junction and the germline gene differ at one end; a read error may be behind it. These data are taken from a study of Graves' ophthalmopathy and Graves' hyperthyroidism. Germline lookup yields CDR1 LGHNT and CDR2 FRNRAP. This CDR3 contains 13 residues. CDR3 regions of TCR beta were amplified from RNA transcripts. An initial RT-PCR round employing HTBI primers preceded a second-round multiplex PCR. Via MiXCR, TCRdb re-called the multiplex PCR reads, giving one row per CDR3 protein. The profile covers around 40,000 distinct CDR3 sequences, with roughly half appearing a single time and around 19% taken by the ten largest.

V gene TRBV12-5 combines with J gene TRBJ1-1; 7 bases align to TRBD1. The receptor was derived from an adult man with Graves' ophthalmopathy. The sequenced sample was peripheral blood. CDR3 in DNA: TGTGCTAGTGGCCCCGGACAGGAGACTGAAGCTCTCTTT. It specifies CASGPGQETEALF.